The source of this T cell receptor beta chain is a study of CD8 T cells in ankylosing spondylitis. With respect to this clonotype: What it recognizes is unknown.

TCRdb re-analysed the 5' RACE reads in MiXCR, keeping a single row per CDR3 protein. The sample lists around 120,000 distinct CDR3 sequences; around 13% were seen once. Overall study results and limits: From matched ankylosing spondylitis synovial fluid, disease-linked clones were reportedly recovered at significantly enriched levels. Prior literature has documented some motif variants in synovial fluid and blood from reactive arthritis. The disease-linked clones had a CD8+ phenotype and low blood frequencies.

Germline CDR1 MNHNS, CDR2 SASEGT. The CDR3 sequence is 14 residues long. The V gene lost 5 bases and the J gene lost 10 bases, with 17 bases spanning the gap. Material: blood, either unsorted or a sorted T cell fraction (not recorded which). This rearrangement joins TRBV6-1 to TRBJ1-4, with D uncertain. The sequence came from a female donor with ankylosing spondylitis or in good health (not recorded which). CDR3 in amino acids: CASSTNTARGKLFF. DNA of the CDR3: TGTGCCAGCAGTACCAACACGGCGCGGGGAAAACTGTTTTTT.